This TCR beta chain was identified in a study of cytomegalovirus exposure and HLA in healthy donors. PCR primers comprised 60 Vbeta and 13 Jbeta primers. The method was immunoSEQ multiplex PCR; TCRdb's version includes in-frame clones alone and lacks a portion of them. Of approximately 190,000 clones listed, 80% to 85% are singletons. Study-level results: Likely technical artifact: a cluster of highly shared sequence variants. A later analysis reportedly found that, within productive TCRs, an Asian-associated ancestry cluster had fewer N-insertions than the mean observed across the roughly 670 donors. A later analysis showed HLA-associated TCR beta chains outstripping equally common others in clonal expansion. In a later analysis, specific HLA alleles were associated with approximately 16,000 TCR beta sequences at a 0.05 false discovery rate.

As for this clone: Its antigen remains unidentified.

Trimming pared 3 bases from V and 5 bases from J, leaving 13 bases between. There are 14 residues in the CDR3. Germline V CDR1 and CDR2: SGHDN, FVKESK. Sequencing input: PBMCs. This chain connects TRBV14 to TRBJ1-1, with no clear D. The sequence was obtained from a man aged 35-49 years in good health and CMV-seropositive. CDR3 region: CASSHRWERTEAFF. The CDR3 DNA reads TGTGCCAGCAGCCACCGTTGGGAGAGAACTGAAGCTTTCTTT.